The 17 T cell receptor beta chains in this list originate from one sample, sequenced in a study of cytomegalovirus exposure and HLA in healthy donors. The study ran its PCR with 60 Vbeta and 13 Jbeta primers. Some clones are missing from TCRdb's copy, which holds only in-frame ones; the method was immunoSEQ multiplex PCR. This sample has some 120,000 clones; approximately 15% occur once, and the top ten carry 1.9%. The sample consisted of PBMCs. These receptors were collected from a woman in her late teens or twenties in good health and CMV-seronegative.

This clone showed up just a few times. This chain's CDR3 is CASSPDRGRVETQYF. CDR3 bases: TGTGCCAGCAGCCCAGACAGGGGGCGGGTGGAGACCCAGTACTTC. This rearrangement joins TRBV7-2 to TRBJ2-5, with TRBD1 matching over 10 bases. V lost 5 bases, J lost 5 bases, and 8 bases stayed unmatched. This CDR3 has 15 residues. The germline CDR1 and CDR2 sequences are SGHTA and FQGNSA.

This clone was observed a handful of times. The chain employs TRBV5-6 and TRBJ1-4; D is ambiguous. Germline assignment: CDR1 SGHDT and CDR2 YYEEEE. The V and J ends lost 1 base and 6 bases respectively, with 4 bases between them. The CDR3 runs to 12 residues. The CDR3 sequence: CASSLLDEKLFF. The CDR3 DNA is TGTGCCAGCAGCTTGCTTGATGAAAAACTGTTTTTT.

This clone has only a few counts. The chain recombines TRBV7-9 with TRBJ2-6; 12 bases line up with TRBD1. The CDR3 is made up of 17 amino acids. V lost 5 bases to trimming and J lost 3 bases; unmatched junction nucleotides: 5. Germline V gene sequence: CDR1 SEHNR, CDR2 FQNEAQ (reference sequence). Here the CDR3 reads CASSPGTGGFGANVLTF. The CDR3 DNA is TGTGCCAGCAGCCCCGGGACAGGGGGCTTTGGGGCCAACGTCCTGACTTTC. The full variable domain, with the rest looked up from reference TRBV7-9 and TRBJ2-6, is DTGVSQNPRHKITKRGQNVTFRCDPISEHNRLYWYRQTLGQGPEFLTYFQNEAQLEKSRLLSDRFSAERPKGSFSTLEIQRTEQGDSAMYLCASSPGTGGFGANVLTFGAGSRLTVL.

This clone was counted between two and nine times. The genes are TRBV30 and TRBJ2-6; D perhaps matches TRBD1 (6 bases). Germline V gene lookup returns CDR1 GTSNPN and CDR2 SVGIG (reference sequence). The CDR3 length is 15 residues. The V end lost 5 bases, the J end lost 2 bases, and 13 bases lay between the germline ends. The CDR3 DNA sequence: TGTGCCTGGCACAGGGATGGGGCTGGGGCCAACGTCCTGACTTTC. The encoded protein is CAWHRDGAGANVLTF.

This clone has just a few counts. The chain combines TRBV28 with TRBJ2-7; possible D gene TRBD2, 6 bases. V lost 6 bases and J lost 6, with 15 bases in between. The germline V gene encodes CDR1 MDHEN and CDR2 SYDVKM. The CDR3 is 13 amino acids. CDR3 amino acids: CASRGDRRAEQYF. The CDR3 region has the DNA TGTGCCAGCAGGGGGGACCGGAGGGCCGAGCAGTACTTC.

The chain has TRBV6-1 and TRBJ1-5; D is possibly TRBD1 (5 bases). There are 13 residues in the CDR3. V lost 2 bases, J lost 7 bases, and 9 bases lay in between. Germline CDR1 MNHNS, CDR2 SASEGT. The CDR3 nucleotides are TGTGCCAGCAGTGAACAGGGTAGCCAGCCCCAGCATTTT. It specifies CASSEQGSQPQHF.

The chain is built from TRBV5-4 and TRBJ2-7; perhaps TRBD1 as D (5 bases). The germline V and J ends were trimmed by 0 bases and 2 bases, with 6 bases remaining between them. CDR3 length: 13 amino acids. Germline V gives CDR1 SGHNT, CDR2 YYREEE (reference sequence). CDR3 sequence reads: CASSLGRAYEQYF. The CDR3 bases are TGTGCCAGCAGCTTGGGCAGGGCCTACGAGCAGTACTTC. The full variable domain, its missing parts supplied by reference TRBV5-4 and TRBJ2-7, is ETGVTQSPTHLIKTRGQQVTLRCSSQSGHNTVSWYQQALGQGPQFIFQYYREEENGRGNFPPRFSGLQFPNYSSELNVNALELDDSALYLCASSLGRAYEQYFGPGTRLTVT.

The chain joins TRBV2 to TRBJ1-1, with D perhaps TRBD1 (6 bases). Germline V gives CDR1 SNHLY, CDR2 FYNNEI. V was cut by 2 bases and J by 4 bases, with 8 bases left in between. The CDR3 is 13 residues long. CDR3 sequence: CASSEMGATEAFF. The CDR3 nucleotides are TGTGCCAGCAGTGAAATGGGGGCCACTGAAGCTTTCTTT.

This clone was counted only a few times. The J gene is TRBJ1-6, the V gene TRBV2; D may be TRBD1 (6 bases). Trimming pared 7 bases from V and 8 bases from J, leaving 15 bases between. CDR1 SNHLY and CDR2 FYNNEI come from the germline V gene. CDR3 length: 14 residues. CDR3 sequence: CASTRGGEDSPLHF. The CDR3 DNA reads TGTGCCAGCACCAGAGGGGGGGAAGATTCACCCCTCCACTTT.

The table lists this clone with a few counts. The CDR3 DNA follows: TGTGCCAGCGGGACAGACTTCTCCTACGAGCAGTACTTC. It is translated as CASGTDFSYEQYF. This chain links TRBV2 with TRBJ2-7, with 7 bases identical to TRBD1. Losses at the gene ends were 8 bases for V and 0 bases for J; bases not matched to a gene: 4. The CDR3 covers 13 residues. Germline CDR1 reads SNHLY; CDR2 reads FYNNEI.

The table lists this clone with a few counts. The V and J genes are TRBV5-8 and TRBJ1-5; 8 nucleotides align to TRBD1. The CDR3 covers 15 residues. The germline CDR1 and CDR2 sequences are SGHTS and YDEGEE. Germline trimming cut 0 bases from V and 4 bases from J; bases unmatched to any gene: 3. DNA for the CDR3: TGTGCCAGCAGCTTGGGGACAGGGCCAAATCAGCCCCAGCATTTT. Protein sequence: CASSLGTGPNQPQHF. The full variable domain, completed using reference TRBV5-8 and TRBJ1-5, is EAGVTQSPTHLIKTRGQQATLRCSPISGHTSVYWYQQALGLGLQFLLWYDEGEERNRGNFPPRFSGRQFPNYSSELNVNALELEDSALYLCASSLGTGPNQPQHFGDGTRLSIL.

A note on this clone: This sample also contains other DNA sequences that code for the same CDR3. This chain joins TRBV5-4 and TRBJ2-7, with D possibly being TRBD1 (5 bases). V was pared by 1 base and J by 2 bases, with 7 bases between. CDR1 is SGHNT, CDR2 YYREEE, per germline (reference sequence). The CDR3 is made up of 13 amino acids. CDR3 residues: CASSLQGTYEQYF. CDR3 bases: TGTGCCAGCAGCTTGCAGGGTACCTACGAGCAGTACTTC.

This clone was counted between two and nine times. The chain is built from TRBV5-1 and TRBJ1-1; tentative D call: TRBD1 (6 bases). V lost 5 bases and J lost 0, with 8 bases in between. This CDR3 spans 13 amino acids. Germline V lookup: CDR1 SGHRS, CDR2 YFSETQ. CDR3 DNA sequence: TGCGCCAGCAGGGACAGAATGAACACTGAAGCTTTCTTT. This sequence encodes CASRDRMNTEAFF. The variable domain in full, with the rest retrieved from reference TRBV5-1 and TRBJ1-1, is KAGVTQTPRYLIKTRGQQVTLSCSPISGHRSVSWYQQTPGQGLQFLFEYFSETQRNKGNFPGRFSGRQFSNSRSEMNVSTLELGDSALYLCASRDRMNTEAFFGQGTRLTVV.

The rearrangement joins TRBV9 to TRBJ1-6; TRBD1 matches at 9 bases. V shed 3 bases and J 8 bases; nucleotides not matched to a gene: 3. There are 14 residues in the CDR3. Germline values: CDR1 SGDLS, CDR2 YYNGEE. CDR3 DNA: TGTGCCAGCAGCGAGAGGACAGGGGATTCACCCCTCCACTTT. It is translated as CASSERTGDSPLHF.

This chain connects TRBV11-2 to TRBJ1-5, with a possible D match to TRBD1 (6 bases). The CDR3 has 13 amino acids. From germline, CDR1 is SGHAT and CDR2 FQNNGV. Deletions cut 4 bases from V and 9 bases from J, with 13 bases between. CDR3 region: CASSSQGLGPQHF. In DNA, the CDR3 is TGTGCCAGCAGCTCCCAGGGGTTGGGGCCCCAGCATTTT.

The sample holds a few counts of this clone. The chain carries TRBV28 and TRBJ2-3; 12 positions agree with TRBD2. Germline V gene lookup returns CDR1 MDHEN and CDR2 SYDVKM. This CDR3 contains 14 residues. Unmatched junction bases numbered 3, after V lost 8 bases and J lost 3 bases. The CDR3: CASGLAGWTDTQYF. DNA for the CDR3: TGTGCCAGCGGACTAGCGGGGTGGACAGATACGCAGTATTTT.

The chain carries TRBV19 and TRBJ1-5, with a possible D match to TRBD1 (6 bases). Germline V gives CDR1 LNHDA, CDR2 SQIVND (reference sequence). The CDR3 length is 17 residues. Trimming removed 1 base at V and 1 base at J, with 14 bases between. DNA of the CDR3: TGTGCCAGTAGTATAGGTGCGGGGGGCGCGAGCAATCAGCCCCAGCATTTT. Its translation: CASSIGAGGASNQPQHF.